These 29 T cell receptor beta chains share one sample of origin, sequenced in a study of post-analysis software for immune sequencing data. Points from the study as a whole: TRBV5-6, TRBV5-1 and TRBV20-1 belonged to a set of five TRBV segments that were more frequent in patients than controls.

No antigens are known for them. Each TCR beta cDNA library carried unique molecular identifiers. TCRdb re-called the PCR reads with MiXCR, one entry per CDR3 protein. The data show hundreds of thousands of distinct CDR3 sequences, over 45% seen once. Sequenced sample: blood. Receptors were obtained from a girl aged 2 to 10 with multiple sclerosis.

The chain has TRBV10-3 and TRBJ2-7, with 12 bases lining up with TRBD2. Germline V gene sequence: CDR1 ENHRY, CDR2 SYGVKD. Trimming took 5 bases from V and 0 from J; bases not matched to a gene: 2. This CDR3 region has 15 residues. The CDR3 sequence is CAISTSGRNSYEQYF. CDR3 bases: TGTGCCATCAGTACTAGCGGGAGGAACTCCTACGAGCAGTACTTC.

The chain links TRBV27 to TRBJ1-2; D not certain. Germline-derived CDR1 and CDR2 are MNHEY and SMNVEV (reference sequence). Trimming stripped 6 bases from V and 6 bases from J, with 23 bases between. The CDR3 spans 16 residues. The CDR3 is CASSSYIGYKEDGYTF. CDR3 bases: TGTGCCAGCAGCAGTTACATCGGCTACAAGGAGGATGGCTACACCTTC.

This clonotype was counted only a few times. The chain is built from TRBV12-5 and TRBJ2-3; D is uncertain. Germline loops: CDR1 LGHNT, CDR2 FRNRAP. This CDR3 spans 12 amino acids. Trimming shortened V by 1 base and J by 5 bases, and 4 bases separated the two germline ends. As DNA, the CDR3 is TGTGCTAGTGGTTTGGGGCGAGATACGCAGTATTTT. Its protein is CASGLGRDTQYF.

The CDR3 coding sequence is TGTGCCAGCAGCGGGGACCGCTATGGCTACACCTTC. Translation gives CASSGDRYGYTF. This chain links TRBV7-9 with TRBJ1-2; D might be TRBD1 (5 bases). Trimming shortened V by 5 bases and J by 4 bases, and 8 bases separated the two germline ends. The CDR3 is made up of 12 amino acids. Germline V gene data show CDR1 as SEHNR and CDR2 as FQNEAQ (reference sequence).

The rearrangement links TRBV25-1 to TRBJ2-1, with D uncertain. CDR1 and CDR2 (germline): MGHDK, SYGVNS. This CDR3 is 12 amino acids long. V lost 3 bases and J 4 bases, leaving 4 bases between the germline ends. CDR3 nucleotide sequence: TGTGCCAGCAGTGACCCGTACAATGAGCAGTTCTTC. Protein: CASSDPYNEQFF. Looking up the rest from reference TRBV25-1 and TRBJ2-1 gives the full variable domain: EADIYQTPRYLVIGTGKKITLECSQTMGHDKMYWYQQDPGMELHLIHYSYGVNSTEKGDLSSESTVSRIRTEHFPLTLESARPSHTSQYLCASSDPYNEQFFGPGTRLTVL.

This clonotype occurred a few times. J is TRBJ2-2 and V is TRBV7-9, with D maybe TRBD2 (5 bases). The CDR3 sequence is 15 residues long. Trimming removed 2 bases at V and 0 bases at J, with 7 bases between. Per the germline V gene, CDR1 is SEHNR and CDR2 is FQNEAQ (reference sequence). CDR3 coding DNA: TGTGCCAGCAGCTTAAGGGAGCCGAACACCGGGGAGCTGTTTTTT. This gives the protein CASSLREPNTGELFF. Together with reference TRBV7-9 and TRBJ2-2, the CDR3 gives the full variable domain: DTGVSQNPRHKITKRGQNVTFRCDPISEHNRLYWYRQTLGQGPEFLTYFQNEAQLEKSRLLSDRFSAERPKGSFSTLEIQRTEQGDSAMYLCASSLREPNTGELFFGEGSRLTVL.

The chain couples TRBV7-2 to TRBJ2-7; 9 positions agree with TRBD2. The V and J ends lost 1 base and 4 bases, in that order; junction bases with no gene match: 5. CDR1 and CDR2 (germline): SGHTA, FQGNSA. This CDR3 has 15 amino acids. CDR3 sequence: CASSLDSGSLYEQYF. CDR3 nucleotides: TGTGCCAGCAGCTTAGATAGCGGGAGTTTGTACGAGCAGTACTTC.

The chain carries TRBV5-1 and TRBJ2-2, with D unresolved. The CDR3 spans 14 residues. Between the trimmed V and J ends, which lost 4 bases and 0 bases, there was a span of 7 bases. Per the germline V gene, CDR1 is SGHRS and CDR2 is YFSETQ. The DNA for the CDR3 is TGCGCCAGCAGCCGAACGACGAACACCGGGGAGCTGTTTTTT. It is translated as CASSRTTNTGELFF.

This clonotype came up once. This rearrangement joins TRBV12-3 or TRBV12-4 to TRBJ1-2; TRBD1 is a possible D gene (6 bases). Trimming left V 3 bases short and J 5 bases short, with 19 bases between. This CDR3 region has 16 residues. CDR3 bases: TGTGCCAGCAGTTTGCCCCCGGGCAGGGGAGGGTATGGCTACACCTTC. Encoded protein: CASSLPPGRGGYGYTF.

This clonotype was seen only a few times. The gene calls are TRBV4-1 and TRBJ2-1, with 7 bases identical to TRBD2. Germline CDR1 and CDR2: MGHRA and YSYEKL. The trim removed 4 bases at V and 7 bases at J, leaving 13 bases unmatched. This CDR3 contains 16 residues. The CDR3 DNA reads as TGCGCCAGCAGCCCAGGACTTTTGCGGGAGAGTAATGAGCAGTTCTTC. It codes for CASSPGLLRESNEQFF.

The V call is TRBV5-1, the J call TRBJ2-1; 9 nucleotides agree with TRBD1. The CDR3 totals 14 residues. Germline CDR1 reads SGHRS; CDR2 reads YFSETQ. V was clipped by 4 bases and J by 7 bases; unmatched bases: 6. CDR3 sequence (DNA): TGCGCCAGCAGCAGACAGGGGGAGAGAAATGAGCAGTTCTTC. This gives the protein CASSRQGERNEQFF.

The rearrangement joins TRBV12-3 or TRBV12-4 to TRBJ2-7, with no clear D. The CDR3 has 18 amino acids. The germline V and J ends were trimmed by 1 base and 2 bases, with 21 bases remaining between them. The CDR3 DNA is TGTGCCAGCAGTTTAGGCAGGTACGACAACAGAACCCCCTACGAGCAGTACTTC. It specifies CASSLGRYDNRTPYEQYF.

J is TRBJ2-7 and V is TRBV28; the D gene is possibly TRBD2 (7 bases). Germline V CDR1 and CDR2: MDHEN, SYDVKM. Trimming left V 10 bases short and J 6 bases short, with 22 bases between. The CDR3 runs 14 residues. The CDR3 sequence: CATLGGAGAFEQYF. DNA of the CDR3: TGTGCCACCCTTGGGGGGGCAGGAGCGTTCGAGCAGTACTTC.

This clonotype appeared a few times. The chain employs TRBV11-2 and TRBJ2-1; possibly TRBD2 for D (7 bases). The V end lost 0 bases, the J end lost 1 base, and 10 bases lay between the germline ends. The CDR3 is 16 amino acids. Germline CDR1 and CDR2: SGHAT and FQNNGV. The CDR3 region has the DNA TGTGCCAGCAGCTTAGAAGGGGGGGGGTCCTACAATGAGCAGTTCTTC. This gives the protein CASSLEGGGSYNEQFF.

This clonotype has just a few counts. Here the CDR3 reads CASSGRRRGTYEQYF. The CDR3 DNA is TGCGCCAGCAGTGGCCGTCGGAGGGGGACCTACGAGCAGTACTTC. This chain connects TRBV10-2 to TRBJ2-7; D is possibly TRBD1 or TRBD2 (6 bases each). V was trimmed by 4 bases and J by 2 bases, leaving 15 bases between them. Per the germline V gene, CDR1 is WSHSY and CDR2 is SAAADI. This CDR3 is built from 15 residues.

The chain uses TRBV7-9 and TRBJ1-5; no definite D call. Germline lookup yields CDR1 SEHNR and CDR2 FQNEAQ (reference sequence). The length of the CDR3 is 14 residues. The ends were cut back, 5 bases at V and 4 bases at J, with 12 bases in the middle. CDR3 coding DNA: TGTGCCAGCAGCGATTCGCAGACTAATCAGCCCCAGCATTTT. It yields the protein CASSDSQTNQPQHF.

This clonotype appeared a few times. The rearrangement joins TRBV29-1 to TRBJ2-1; 7 bases align to TRBD1. Germline V gene lookup returns CDR1 SQVTM and CDR2 ANQGSEA. The CDR3 is made up of 13 amino acids. J gave up 3 bases and V 5 bases, and 4 bases lay outside the gene matches. The CDR3: CSVPRQGYNEQFF. Here the CDR3 DNA reads TGCAGCGTTCCTAGACAGGGCTACAATGAGCAGTTCTTC.

The chain joins TRBV6-5 to TRBJ2-7; no clear D gene. The CDR3 has 15 amino acids. V was shortened by 6 bases and J by 3 bases, with 18 bases between the two germline ends. Germline V lookup: CDR1 MNHEY, CDR2 SVGAGI. The CDR3 here is CASRPDWAEDYEQYF. In DNA form, the CDR3 reads TGTGCCAGCAGACCCGATTGGGCAGAAGACTACGAGCAGTACTTC.

This clonotype turned up a few times. This rearrangement joins TRBV5-1 to TRBJ1-2; TRBD1 aligns across 8 bases. V shed 4 bases and J 7 bases; nucleotides not matched to a gene: 12. This CDR3 spans 15 amino acids. Germline V gives CDR1 SGHRS, CDR2 YFSETQ. The CDR3 sequence is CASSPNNDRGGGYTF. DNA of the CDR3: TGCGCCAGCAGCCCGAATAACGACAGGGGAGGTGGCTACACCTTC.

J is TRBJ2-3 and V is TRBV9; TRBD2 matches at 10 bases. Trimming cost V 0 bases and J 9 bases; bases outside gene matches: 4. CDR3 length: 14 amino acids. Germline-derived CDR1 and CDR2 are SGDLS and YYNGEE. The CDR3 region is CASSVEGAGGTQYF. In DNA form, the CDR3 reads TGTGCCAGCAGCGTAGAAGGAGCGGGAGGGACGCAGTATTTT.

This sequence joins TRBV9 and TRBJ2-5, with 9 bases that match TRBD2. The end of the DNA fits TRBJ2-7 better, so the J call may be wrong. CDR3 size: 17 residues. Germline CDR1 SGDLS, CDR2 YYNGEE. The CDR3 bases are TGTGCCAGCAGCGTAGGGCTAGCGGGAACCCCCGGACACGAGCAGTACTTC. This codes for CASSVGLAGTPGHEQYF.

The V gene is TRBV5-1, the J gene TRBJ1-1; D is unresolved. V shed 2 bases and J shed 7 bases, with 15 bases lying between them. The germline CDR1 and CDR2 sequences are SGHRS and YFSETQ. CDR3 length: 14 residues. The CDR3 sequence: CASSFGRVPGEAFF. CDR3 sequence (DNA): TGCGCCAGCAGCTTCGGAAGGGTACCTGGTGAAGCTTTCTTT. The whole variable domain, filled in from reference TRBV5-1 and TRBJ1-1, reads KAGVTQTPRYLIKTRGQQVTLSCSPISGHRSVSWYQQTPGQGLQFLFEYFSETQRNKGNFPGRFSGRQFSNSRSEMNVSTLELGDSALYLCASSFGRVPGEAFFGQGTRLTVV.

The sample holds a few counts of this clonotype. CDR3 region: CASSFRSFYGYTF. In DNA, the CDR3 is TGTGCCAGCAGTTTCCGATCATTCTATGGCTACACCTTC. The gene calls are TRBV27 and TRBJ1-2; no clear D. Trimming removed 3 bases at V and 4 bases at J, with 9 bases between. The CDR3 length is 13 residues. CDR1 is MNHEY, CDR2 SMNVEV, per germline (reference sequence).

The chain is built from TRBV7-2 and TRBJ2-5, with D unresolved. CDR3 size: 15 residues. V lost 2 bases to trimming and J lost 4 bases, with 14 bases between them. Per germline, CDR1 SGHTA and CDR2 FQGNSA. CDR3 region: CASSLIAARRETQYF. The CDR3 DNA reads as TGTGCCAGCAGCTTAATTGCGGCGAGGCGAGAGACCCAGTACTTC.

V usage is TRBV12-3 or TRBV12-4 and J usage is TRBJ2-5, with 9 bases fitting TRBD2. With 2 bases clipped from V and 3 bases from J, the junction kept 10 bases outside the gene matches. The CDR3 totals 17 residues. The CDR3 protein is CASSLRVLAGRKETQYF. DNA of the CDR3: TGTGCCAGCAGTTTACGAGTGCTAGCGGGGAGAAAAGAGACCCAGTACTTC.

The V and J genes are TRBV11-2 and TRBJ2-1; tentative D call: TRBD2 (5 bases). This CDR3 has 14 amino acids. V lost 2 bases, J lost 6 bases, and 11 bases lay in between. Germline V CDR1 and CDR2: SGHAT, FQNNGV. CDR3 DNA: TGTGCCAGCAGCTTATCTGCGGGTCCCAATGAGCAGTTCTTC. The encoded protein is CASSLSAGPNEQFF.

The chain combines TRBV20-1 with TRBJ2-4; D is uncertain. Near its end, the DNA agrees better with TRBJ2-7, so the J call may be wrong. Per the germline V gene, CDR1 is DFQATT and CDR2 is SNEGSKA (reference sequence). CDR3 size: 13 residues. The CDR3 DNA reads TGCAGTGCAGTGGATCGTTCAGGTTACGAGCAGTACTTC. It is translated as CSAVDRSGYEQYF.

In its sample, this clonotype was seen a few times. This rearrangement joins TRBV5-1 to TRBJ2-3; D gene ambiguous. V shed 1 base and J shed 5 bases, with 5 bases lying between them. From germline, CDR1 is SGHRS and CDR2 YFSETQ. The CDR3 consists of 12 residues. For the CDR3, the DNA is TGCGCCAGCAGCTTGAGTATAGATACGCAGTATTTT. This codes for CASSLSIDTQYF.

This clonotype has just a few counts. CDR3 residues: CAWEGAAKNIQYF. The CDR3 region has the DNA TGTGCCTGGGAGGGGGCAGCCAAAAACATTCAGTACTTC. The rearrangement joins TRBV30 to TRBJ2-4; 7 bases are shared with TRBD1. The CDR3 consists of 13 residues. The germline V gene has CDR1 GTSNPN and CDR2 SVGIG (reference sequence). Trimming cost V 5 bases and J 0 bases; bases outside gene matches: 1. The variable domain in full, completed from reference TRBV30 and TRBJ2-4, reads SQTIHQWPATLVQPVGSPLSLECTVEGTSNPNLYWYRQAAGRGLQLLFYSVGIGQISSEVPQNLSASRPQDRQFILSSKKLLLSDSGFYLCAWEGAAKNIQYFGAGTRLSVL.